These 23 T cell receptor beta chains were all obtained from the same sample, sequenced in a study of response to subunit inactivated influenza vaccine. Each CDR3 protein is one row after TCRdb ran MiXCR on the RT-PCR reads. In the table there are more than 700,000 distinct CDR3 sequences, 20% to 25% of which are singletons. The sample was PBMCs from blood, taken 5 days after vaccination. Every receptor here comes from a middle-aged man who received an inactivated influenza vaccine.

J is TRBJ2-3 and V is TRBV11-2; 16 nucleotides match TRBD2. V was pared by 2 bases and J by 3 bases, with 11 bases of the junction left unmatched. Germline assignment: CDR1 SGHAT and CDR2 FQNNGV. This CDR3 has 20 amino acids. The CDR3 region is CASSLYPGLAGGPSTDTQYF. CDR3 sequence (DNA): TGTGCCAGCAGCTTATACCCGGGACTAGCGGGAGGGCCGAGTACAGATACGCAGTATTTT.

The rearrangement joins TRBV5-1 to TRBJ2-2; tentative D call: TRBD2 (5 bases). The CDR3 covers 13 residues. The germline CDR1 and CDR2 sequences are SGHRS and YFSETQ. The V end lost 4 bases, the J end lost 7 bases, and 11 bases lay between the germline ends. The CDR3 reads CASSRDGGGELFF. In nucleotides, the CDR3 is TGCGCCAGCAGCAGAGATGGAGGCGGGGAGCTGTTTTTT.

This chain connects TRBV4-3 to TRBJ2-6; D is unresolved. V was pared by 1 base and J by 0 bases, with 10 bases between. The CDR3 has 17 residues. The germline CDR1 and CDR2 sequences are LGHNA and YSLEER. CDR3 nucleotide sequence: TGCGCCAGCAGCCAAGTTTACCGCGACTCTGGGGCCAACGTCCTGACTTTC. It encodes CASSQVYRDSGANVLTF.

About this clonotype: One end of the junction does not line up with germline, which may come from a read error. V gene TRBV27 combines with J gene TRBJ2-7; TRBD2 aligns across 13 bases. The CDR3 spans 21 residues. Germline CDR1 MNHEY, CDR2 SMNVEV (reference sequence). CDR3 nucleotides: TGCACCAGCAGTTTATGGCCCACCGGGACTAGCGGGACCTTTAGAAGATACGAGCAGTACTTC. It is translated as CTSSLWPTGTSGTFRRYEQYF.

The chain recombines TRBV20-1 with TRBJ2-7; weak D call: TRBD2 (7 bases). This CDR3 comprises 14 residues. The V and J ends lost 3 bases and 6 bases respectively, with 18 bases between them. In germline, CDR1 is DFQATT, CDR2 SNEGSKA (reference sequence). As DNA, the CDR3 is TGCAGTGCTAGCTTGGGGGGGGCCCGTCTCGAGCAGTACTTC. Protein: CSASLGGARLEQYF.

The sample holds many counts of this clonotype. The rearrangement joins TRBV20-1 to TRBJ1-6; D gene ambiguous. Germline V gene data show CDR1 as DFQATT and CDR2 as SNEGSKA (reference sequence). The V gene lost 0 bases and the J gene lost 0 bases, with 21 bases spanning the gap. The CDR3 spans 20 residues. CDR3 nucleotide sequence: TGCAGTGCTAGAGAAGGGCTCAGAGGCACCAAGAGCTCCTATAATTCACCCCTCCACTTT. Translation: CSAREGLRGTKSSYNSPLHF.

CDR3: CASSPAEVGEQYF. The DNA for the CDR3 is TGTGCCAGCTCACCCGCCGAAGTCGGCGAGCAGTACTTC. V gene TRBV18 combines with J gene TRBJ2-7; D remains unclear. With 3 bases removed from V and 6 bases from J, the gap between germline ends came to 12 bases. Per germline, CDR1 KGHSH and CDR2 LQKENI. This CDR3 contains 13 residues.

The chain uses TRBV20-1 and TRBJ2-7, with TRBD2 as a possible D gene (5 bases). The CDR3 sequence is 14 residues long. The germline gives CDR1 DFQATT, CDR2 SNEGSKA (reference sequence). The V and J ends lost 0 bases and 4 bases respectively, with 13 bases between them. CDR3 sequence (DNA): TGCAGTGCTAGAGATAATGTGCGCGGGTACGAGCAGTACTTC. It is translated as CSARDNVRGYEQYF.

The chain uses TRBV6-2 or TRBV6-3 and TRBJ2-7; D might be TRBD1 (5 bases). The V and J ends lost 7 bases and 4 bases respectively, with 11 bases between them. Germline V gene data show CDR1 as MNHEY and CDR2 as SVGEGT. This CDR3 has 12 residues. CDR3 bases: TGTGCCAGCAAGCAGGGCAGATACGAGCAGTACTTC. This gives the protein CASKQGRYEQYF.

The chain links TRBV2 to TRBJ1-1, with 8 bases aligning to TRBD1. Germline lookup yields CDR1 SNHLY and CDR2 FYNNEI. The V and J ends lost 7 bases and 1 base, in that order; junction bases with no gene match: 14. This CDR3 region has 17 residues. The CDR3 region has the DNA TGTGCCAGCATCGAAGGGGGTCAGGGGGCGCCGAACACTGAAGCTTTCTTT. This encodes CASIEGGQGAPNTEAFF.

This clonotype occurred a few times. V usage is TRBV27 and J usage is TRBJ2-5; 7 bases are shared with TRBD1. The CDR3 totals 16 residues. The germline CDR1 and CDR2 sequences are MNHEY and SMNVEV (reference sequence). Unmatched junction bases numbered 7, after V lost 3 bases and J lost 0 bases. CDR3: CASSFRPGTDQETQYF. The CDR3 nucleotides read TGTGCCAGCAGTTTCCGCCCCGGGACAGACCAAGAGACCCAGTACTTC.

CDR3 nucleotide sequence: TGTGCCAGCAGGACCGGGACTGCGCGAACTGAAGCTTTCTTT. Translation: CASRTGTARTEAFF. This chain uses TRBV28 with TRBJ1-1; D may be TRBD1 (5 bases). This CDR3 is 14 amino acids long. V was cut by 6 bases and J by 5 bases, with 16 bases left in between. CDR1 MDHEN and CDR2 SYDVKM come from the germline V gene.

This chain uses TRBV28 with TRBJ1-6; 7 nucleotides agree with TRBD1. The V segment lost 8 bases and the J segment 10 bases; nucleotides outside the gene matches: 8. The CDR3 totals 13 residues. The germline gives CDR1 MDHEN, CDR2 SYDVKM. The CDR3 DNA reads TGTGCCAGCGGACAGGTCCGGAGATCACCCCTCCACTTT. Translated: CASGQVRRSPLHF.

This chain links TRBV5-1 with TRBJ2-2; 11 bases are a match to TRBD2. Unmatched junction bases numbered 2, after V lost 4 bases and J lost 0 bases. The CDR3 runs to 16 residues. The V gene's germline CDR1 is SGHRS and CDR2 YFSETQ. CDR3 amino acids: CASSKGLAANTGELFF. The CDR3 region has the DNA TGCGCCAGCAGCAAGGGACTAGCGGCGAACACCGGGGAGCTGTTTTTT.

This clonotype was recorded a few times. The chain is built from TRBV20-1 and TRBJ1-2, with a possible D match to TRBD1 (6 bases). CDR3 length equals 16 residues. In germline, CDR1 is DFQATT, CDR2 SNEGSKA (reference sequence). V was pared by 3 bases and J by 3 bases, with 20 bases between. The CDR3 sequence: CSASSQGSPAYYGYTF. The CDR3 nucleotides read TGCAGTGCTAGCTCGCAGGGGTCTCCAGCGTACTATGGCTACACCTTC.

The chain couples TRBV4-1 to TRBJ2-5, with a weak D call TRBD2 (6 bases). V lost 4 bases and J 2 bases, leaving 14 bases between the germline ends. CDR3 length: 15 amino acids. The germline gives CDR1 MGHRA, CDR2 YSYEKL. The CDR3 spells CASSLVGTAQETQYF. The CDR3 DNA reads TGCGCCAGCAGCCTCGTGGGGACTGCACAAGAGACCCAGTACTTC.

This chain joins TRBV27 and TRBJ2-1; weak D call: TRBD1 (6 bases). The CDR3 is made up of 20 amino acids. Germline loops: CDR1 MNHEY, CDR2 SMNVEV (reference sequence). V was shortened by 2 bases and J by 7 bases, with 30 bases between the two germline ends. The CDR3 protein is CASSLIPPNLRGGAGNEQFF. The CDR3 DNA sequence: TGTGCCAGCAGTTTAATCCCACCTAACCTCAGGGGCGGCGCTGGAAATGAGCAGTTCTTC.

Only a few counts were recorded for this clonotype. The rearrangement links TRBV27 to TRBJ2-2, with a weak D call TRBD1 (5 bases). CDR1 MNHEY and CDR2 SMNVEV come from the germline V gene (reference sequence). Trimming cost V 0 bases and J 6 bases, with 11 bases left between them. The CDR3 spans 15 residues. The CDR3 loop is CASSLSPLGAGELFF. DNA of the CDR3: TGTGCCAGCAGTTTATCGCCATTAGGGGCCGGGGAGCTGTTTTTT.

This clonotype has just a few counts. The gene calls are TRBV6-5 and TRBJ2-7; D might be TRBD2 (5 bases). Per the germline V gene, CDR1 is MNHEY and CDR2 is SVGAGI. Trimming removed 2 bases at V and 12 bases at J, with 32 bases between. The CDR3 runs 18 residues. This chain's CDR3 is CASSYIASGVGLLNGLYF. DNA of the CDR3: TGTGCCAGCAGTTACATCGCCTCCGGGGTGGGCCTTCTAAATGGTTTGTACTTC.

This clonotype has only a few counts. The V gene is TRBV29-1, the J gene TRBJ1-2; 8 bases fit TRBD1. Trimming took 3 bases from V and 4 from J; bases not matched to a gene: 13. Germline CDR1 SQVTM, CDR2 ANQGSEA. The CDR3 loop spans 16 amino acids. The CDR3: CSVDPGQGNSLYGYTF. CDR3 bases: TGCAGCGTTGACCCCGGACAGGGCAATTCTCTCTATGGCTACACCTTC.

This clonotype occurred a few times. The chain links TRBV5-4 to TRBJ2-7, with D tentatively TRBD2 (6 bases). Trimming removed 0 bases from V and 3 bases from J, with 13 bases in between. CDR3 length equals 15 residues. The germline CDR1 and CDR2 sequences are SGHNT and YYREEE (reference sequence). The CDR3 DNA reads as TGTGCCAGCAGCTTGGACAGAGGAGGGTACTACGAGCAGTACTTC. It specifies CASSLDRGGYYEQYF.

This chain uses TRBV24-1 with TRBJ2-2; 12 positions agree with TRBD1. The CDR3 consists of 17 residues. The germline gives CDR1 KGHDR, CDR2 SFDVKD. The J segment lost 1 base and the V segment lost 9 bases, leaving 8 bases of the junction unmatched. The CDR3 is CATGRDRGLVNTGELFF. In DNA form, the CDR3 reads TGTGCCACCGGCCGGGACAGGGGGCTTGTGAACACCGGGGAGCTGTTTTTT.

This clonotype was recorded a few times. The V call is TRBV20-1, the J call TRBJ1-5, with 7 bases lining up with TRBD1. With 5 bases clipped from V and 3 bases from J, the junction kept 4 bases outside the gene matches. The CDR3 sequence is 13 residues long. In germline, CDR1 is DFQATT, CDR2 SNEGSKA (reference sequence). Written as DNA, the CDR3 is TGCAGTGCTCACAGGGGAATCAATCAGCCCCAGCATTTT. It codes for CSAHRGINQPQHF.